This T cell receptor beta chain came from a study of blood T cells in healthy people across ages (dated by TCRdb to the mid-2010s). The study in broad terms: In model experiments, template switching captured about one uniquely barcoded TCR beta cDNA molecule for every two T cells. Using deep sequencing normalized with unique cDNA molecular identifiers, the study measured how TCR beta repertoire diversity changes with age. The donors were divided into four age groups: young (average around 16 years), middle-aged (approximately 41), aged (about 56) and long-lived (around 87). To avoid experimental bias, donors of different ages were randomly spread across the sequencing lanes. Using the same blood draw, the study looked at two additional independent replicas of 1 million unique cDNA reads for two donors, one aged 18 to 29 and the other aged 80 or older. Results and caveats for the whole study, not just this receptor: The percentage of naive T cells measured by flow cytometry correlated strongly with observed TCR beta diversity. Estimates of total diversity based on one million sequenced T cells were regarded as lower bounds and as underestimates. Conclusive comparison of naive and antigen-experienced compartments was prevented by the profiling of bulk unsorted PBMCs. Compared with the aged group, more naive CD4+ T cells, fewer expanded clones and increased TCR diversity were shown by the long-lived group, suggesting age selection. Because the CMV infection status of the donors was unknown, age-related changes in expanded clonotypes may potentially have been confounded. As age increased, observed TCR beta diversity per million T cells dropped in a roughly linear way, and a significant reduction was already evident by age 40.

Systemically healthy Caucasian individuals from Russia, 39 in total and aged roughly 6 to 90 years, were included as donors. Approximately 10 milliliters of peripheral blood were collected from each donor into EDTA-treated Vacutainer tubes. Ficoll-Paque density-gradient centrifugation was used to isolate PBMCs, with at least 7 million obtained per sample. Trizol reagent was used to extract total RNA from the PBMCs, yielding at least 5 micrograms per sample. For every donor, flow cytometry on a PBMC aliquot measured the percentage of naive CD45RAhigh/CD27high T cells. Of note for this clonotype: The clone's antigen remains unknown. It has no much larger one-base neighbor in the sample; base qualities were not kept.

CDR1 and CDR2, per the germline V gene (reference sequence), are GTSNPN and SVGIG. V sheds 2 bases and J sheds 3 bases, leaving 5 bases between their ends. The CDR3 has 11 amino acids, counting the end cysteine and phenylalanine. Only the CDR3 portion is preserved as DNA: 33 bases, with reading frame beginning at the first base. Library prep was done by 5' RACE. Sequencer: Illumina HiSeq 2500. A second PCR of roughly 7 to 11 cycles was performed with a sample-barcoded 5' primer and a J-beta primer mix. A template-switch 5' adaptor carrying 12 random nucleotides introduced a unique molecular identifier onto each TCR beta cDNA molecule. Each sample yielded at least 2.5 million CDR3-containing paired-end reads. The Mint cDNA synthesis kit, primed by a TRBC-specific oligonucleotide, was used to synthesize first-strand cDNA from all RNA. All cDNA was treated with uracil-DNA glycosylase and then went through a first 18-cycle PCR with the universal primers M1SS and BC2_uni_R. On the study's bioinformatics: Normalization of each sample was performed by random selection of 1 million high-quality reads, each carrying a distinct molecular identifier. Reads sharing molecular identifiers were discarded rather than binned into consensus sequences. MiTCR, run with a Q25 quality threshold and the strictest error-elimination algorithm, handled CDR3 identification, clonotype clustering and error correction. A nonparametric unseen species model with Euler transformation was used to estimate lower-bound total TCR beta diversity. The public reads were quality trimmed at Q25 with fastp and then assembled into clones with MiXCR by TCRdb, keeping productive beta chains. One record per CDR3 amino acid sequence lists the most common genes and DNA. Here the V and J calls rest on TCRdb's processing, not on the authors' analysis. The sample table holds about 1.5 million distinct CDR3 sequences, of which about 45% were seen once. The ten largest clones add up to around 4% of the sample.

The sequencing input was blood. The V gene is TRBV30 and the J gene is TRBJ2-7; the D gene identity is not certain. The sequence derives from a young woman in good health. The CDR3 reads CAWSQGYEQYF. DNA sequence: TGTGCCTGGAGTCAAGGCTACGAGCAGTACTTC.